One sample yielded the 9 T cell receptor beta chains listed below, sequenced in a study of CD8+ T cells in alopecia areata. Sequencing relied on a cDNA template that was reverse transcribed from extracted RNA. Method: immunoSEQ multiplex PCR; TCRdb's copy keeps in-frame clones and lacks some. The sample comprises some 130,000 clones, approximately 49% of which are singletons, and about 19% rests with the top ten. Sequences were derived from CD8+ T cells sorted from blood, sampled at week 0. All receptors derive from a human donor with alopecia areata.

This clone was seen a handful of times. The V gene is TRBV5-4, the J gene TRBJ2-4; 7 bases are shared with TRBD1. CDR1 SGHNT and CDR2 YYREEE come from the germline V gene (reference sequence). Trimming took 0 bases from V and 6 from J; bases not matched to a gene: 3. The CDR3 spans 14 residues. The CDR3 bases are TGTGCCAGCAGCTTGGGACAGGGTGGAAACATTCAGTACTTC. Its protein is CASSLGQGGNIQYF.

This clone came up a few times. The J gene is TRBJ2-7, the V gene TRBV7-9, with 8 bases aligning to TRBD1. CDR1 is SEHNR, CDR2 FQNEAQ, per germline (reference sequence). The CDR3 is 13 amino acids. The V segment lost 7 bases and the J segment 3 bases; nucleotides outside the gene matches: 5. CDR3 in amino acids: CASTGTGSYEQYF. The CDR3, as DNA: TGTGCCAGCACTGGGACAGGAAGCTACGAGCAGTACTTC.

The CDR3 coding sequence is TGCGCCAGCAGCTTGGACCCCCAGTTTTGGAAGTACTTC. It specifies CASSLDPQFWKYF. The rearrangement uses TRBV5-1 and TRBJ2-4; D uncertain. The CDR3 is 13 amino acids. Between the trimmed V and J ends, which lost 0 bases and 14 bases, there was a span of 15 bases. Looked up from germline, CDR1 is SGHRS and CDR2 is YFSETQ. Based on the CDR3 plus reference TRBV5-1 and TRBJ2-4, the full variable domain is KAGVTQTPRYLIKTRGQQVTLSCSPISGHRSVSWYQQTPGQGLQFLFEYFSETQRNKGNFPGRFSGRQFSNSRSEMNVSTLELGDSALYLCASSLDPQFWKYFGAGTRLSVL.

This chain joins TRBV30 and TRBJ1-1; no clear D. This CDR3 contains 11 residues. CDR1 is GTSNPN, CDR2 SVGIG, per germline (reference sequence). Trimming took off 4 bases at V and 7 bases at J, with 10 bases between the two ends. In nucleotides, the CDR3 is TGTGCCTGGACGGAGAAGGTTGAAGCTTTCTTT. It codes for CAWTEKVEAFF. Full variable domain (missing parts from reference TRBV30 and TRBJ1-1): SQTIHQWPATLVQPVGSPLSLECTVEGTSNPNLYWYRQAAGRGLQLLFYSVGIGQISSEVPQNLSASRPQDRQFILSSKKLLLSDSGFYLCAWTEKVEAFFGQGTRLTVV.

This clone was counted only a few times. The rearrangement links TRBV11-1 to TRBJ2-7, with D unresolved. CDR3 size: 12 residues. V was shortened by 3 bases and J by 7 bases, with 10 bases between the two germline ends. Germline CDR1 reads SGHAT; CDR2 reads FQDESV (reference sequence). CDR3 loop: CASSFDSLEQYF. DNA of the CDR3: TGTGCCAGCAGCTTTGACTCCCTAGAGCAGTACTTC.

This chain links TRBV6-6 with TRBJ1-4; possibly TRBD1 for D (5 bases). The germline gives CDR1 MNHNY, CDR2 SVGAGI (reference sequence). The CDR3 covers 14 residues. Trimming took off 7 bases at V and 5 bases at J, with 14 bases between the two ends. CDR3 bases: TGTGCCAGCACCTCCGTGGGGCTGAATGAAAAACTGTTTTTT. Its translation: CASTSVGLNEKLFF.

The chain links TRBV2 to TRBJ1-2, with D possibly matching TRBD1 (6 bases). The germline V gene has CDR1 SNHLY and CDR2 FYNNEI. There are 14 residues in the CDR3. V lost 6 bases to trimming and J lost 3 bases, with 14 bases between them. The CDR3 coding sequence is TGTGCCAGCAGCCTCCGGGACAACGACTATGGCTACACCTTC. Translating it yields CASSLRDNDYGYTF.

In this sample, this clone turned up a few times. The rearrangement joins TRBV4-3 to TRBJ1-1; possible D gene TRBD1, 6 bases. Germline CDR1 is LGHNA and CDR2 is YSLEER. Trimming took 8 bases from V and 3 from J, leaving 19 bases between them. CDR3 length equals 15 residues. This CDR3 is CASRKLLTGYTEAFF. CDR3 DNA sequence: TGCGCCAGCCGAAAATTATTGACAGGCTACACTGAAGCTTTCTTT.

In its sample, this clone was seen a few times. This sequence joins TRBV10-3 and TRBJ2-5; TRBD2 might be the D (6 bases). This CDR3 has 13 residues. The germline V gene has CDR1 ENHRY and CDR2 SYGVKD. V dropped 3 bases and J dropped 5 bases, with 10 bases sitting between them. CDR3 sequence (DNA): TGTGCCATCAGTGAACAACGGGAGGAGACCCAGTACTTC. Translated: CAISEQREETQYF.